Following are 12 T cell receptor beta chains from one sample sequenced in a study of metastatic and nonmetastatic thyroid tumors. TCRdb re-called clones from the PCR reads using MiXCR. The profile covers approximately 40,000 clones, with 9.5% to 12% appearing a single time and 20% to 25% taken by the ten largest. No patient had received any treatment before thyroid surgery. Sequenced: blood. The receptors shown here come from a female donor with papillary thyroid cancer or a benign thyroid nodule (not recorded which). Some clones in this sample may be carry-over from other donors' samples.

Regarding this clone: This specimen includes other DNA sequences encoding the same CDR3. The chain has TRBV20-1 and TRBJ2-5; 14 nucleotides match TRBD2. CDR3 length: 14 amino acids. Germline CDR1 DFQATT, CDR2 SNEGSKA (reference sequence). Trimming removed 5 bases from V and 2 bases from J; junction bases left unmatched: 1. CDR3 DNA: TGCAGTGCTTGGACTAGCGGGGGGCAAGAGACCCAGTACTTC. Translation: CSAWTSGGQETQYF.

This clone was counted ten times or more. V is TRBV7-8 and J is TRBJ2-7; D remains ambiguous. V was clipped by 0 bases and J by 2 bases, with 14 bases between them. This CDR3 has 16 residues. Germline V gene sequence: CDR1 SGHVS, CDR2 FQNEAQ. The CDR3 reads CASSLAGTAIAYEQYF. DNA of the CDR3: TGTGCCAGCAGCTTAGCGGGAACGGCGATCGCCTACGAGCAGTACTTC.

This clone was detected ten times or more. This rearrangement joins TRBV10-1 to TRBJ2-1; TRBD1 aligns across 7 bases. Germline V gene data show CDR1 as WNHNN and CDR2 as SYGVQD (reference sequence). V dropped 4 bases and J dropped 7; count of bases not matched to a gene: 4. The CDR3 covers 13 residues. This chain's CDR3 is CASSGTGLNEQFF. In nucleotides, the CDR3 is TGCGCCAGCAGTGGGACAGGCCTAAATGAGCAGTTCTTC.

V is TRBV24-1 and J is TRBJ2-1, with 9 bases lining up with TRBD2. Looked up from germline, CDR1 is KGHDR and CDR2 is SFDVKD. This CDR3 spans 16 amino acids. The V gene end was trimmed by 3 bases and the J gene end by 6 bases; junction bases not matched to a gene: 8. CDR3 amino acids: CATSDAVLAGSNEQFF. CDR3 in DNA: TGTGCCACCAGTGATGCGGTGCTAGCGGGGTCCAATGAGCAGTTCTTC.

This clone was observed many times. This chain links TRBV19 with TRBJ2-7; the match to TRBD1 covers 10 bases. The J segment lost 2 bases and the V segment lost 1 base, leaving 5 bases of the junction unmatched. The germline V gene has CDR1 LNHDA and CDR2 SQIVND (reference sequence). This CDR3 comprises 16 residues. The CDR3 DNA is TGTGCCAGTAGTATAGTTGGGACAGGGGCCCCCTACGAGCAGTACTTC. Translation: CASSIVGTGAPYEQYF. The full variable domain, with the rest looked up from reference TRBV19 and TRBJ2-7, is DGGITQSPKYLFRKEGQNVTLSCEQNLNHDAMYWYRQDPGQGLRLIYYSQIVNDFQKGDIAEGYSVSREKKESFPLTVTSAQKNPTAFYLCASSIVGTGAPYEQYFGPGTRLTVT.

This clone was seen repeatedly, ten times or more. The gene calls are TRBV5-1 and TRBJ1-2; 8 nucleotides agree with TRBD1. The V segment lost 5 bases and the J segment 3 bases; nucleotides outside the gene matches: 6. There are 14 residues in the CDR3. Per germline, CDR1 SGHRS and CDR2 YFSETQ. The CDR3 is CASSVSGGDYGYTF. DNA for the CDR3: TGCGCCAGCAGTGTCTCAGGGGGCGACTATGGCTACACCTTC.

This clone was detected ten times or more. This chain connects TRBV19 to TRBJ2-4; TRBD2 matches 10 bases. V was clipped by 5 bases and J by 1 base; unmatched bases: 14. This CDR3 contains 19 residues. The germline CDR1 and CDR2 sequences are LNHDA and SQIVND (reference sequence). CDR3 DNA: TGTGCCAGTAGTCCGGGACTAGCGAGGGCCGTTTTTGCCAAAAACATTCAGTACTTC. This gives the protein CASSPGLARAVFAKNIQYF.

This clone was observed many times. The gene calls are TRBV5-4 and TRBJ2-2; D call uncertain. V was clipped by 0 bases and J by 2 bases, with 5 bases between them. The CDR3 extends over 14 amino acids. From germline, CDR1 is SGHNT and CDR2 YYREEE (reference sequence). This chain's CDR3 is CASSLAANTGELFF. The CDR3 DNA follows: TGTGCCAGCAGCTTGGCGGCTAACACCGGGGAGCTGTTTTTT.

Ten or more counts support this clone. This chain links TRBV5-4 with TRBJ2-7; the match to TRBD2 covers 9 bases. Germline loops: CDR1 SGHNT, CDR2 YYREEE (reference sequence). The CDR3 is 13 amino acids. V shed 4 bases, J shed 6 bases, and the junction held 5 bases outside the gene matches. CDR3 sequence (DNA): TGTGCCAGCAGCGCCAGACTAGCGGCCGAGCAGTACTTC. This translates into CASSARLAAEQYF.

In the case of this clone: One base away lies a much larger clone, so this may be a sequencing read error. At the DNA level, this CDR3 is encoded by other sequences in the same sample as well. CDR3 sequence reads: CASSLTSGGLAKNIQYF. The CDR3 DNA is TGTGCCAGCAGCTTAACTAGCGGGGGACTAGCCAAAAACATTCAGTACTTC. The chain combines TRBV7-2 with TRBJ2-4; 11 nucleotides line up with TRBD2. The CDR3 consists of 17 residues. V gave up 2 bases and J gave up 0 bases; unmatched junction bases: 3. Germline V lookup: CDR1 SGHTA, CDR2 FQGNSA. The full variable domain, with the rest looked up from reference TRBV7-2 and TRBJ2-4, is GAGVSQSPSNKVTEKGKDVELRCDPISGHTALYWYRQSLGQGLEFLIYFQGNSAPDKSGLPSDRFSAERTGGSVSTLTIQRTQQEDSAVYLCASSLTSGGLAKNIQYFGAGTRLSVL.

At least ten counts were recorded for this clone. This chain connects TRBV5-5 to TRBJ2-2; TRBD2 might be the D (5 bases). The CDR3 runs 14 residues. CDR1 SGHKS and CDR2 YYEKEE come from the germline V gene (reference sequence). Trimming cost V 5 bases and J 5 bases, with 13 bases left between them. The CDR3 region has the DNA TGTGCCAGCAGTCGGGGTTTTGGGACCGGGGAGCTGTTTTTT. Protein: CASSRGFGTGELFF.

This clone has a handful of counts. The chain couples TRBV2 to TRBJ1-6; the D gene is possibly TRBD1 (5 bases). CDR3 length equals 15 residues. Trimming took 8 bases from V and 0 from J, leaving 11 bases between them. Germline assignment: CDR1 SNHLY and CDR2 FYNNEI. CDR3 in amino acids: CASGQPGSYNSPLHF. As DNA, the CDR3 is TGTGCCAGCGGACAACCGGGCTCCTATAATTCACCCCTCCACTTT.